These 30 T cell receptor beta chains originate from one sample sequenced in a study of cytomegalovirus exposure and HLA in healthy donors. PCR was performed using 60 Vbeta and 13 Jbeta primers. The table came from immunoSEQ multiplex PCR; TCRdb's copy has only in-frame clones and leaves some out. The table includes approximately 110,000 clones, over 60% detected once. The source material was PBMCs. These receptors came from a human donor in good health.

The chain employs TRBV7-3 and TRBJ2-3; TRBD1 matches 8 bases. The CDR3 sequence is 15 residues long. Germline V CDR1 and CDR2: SGHTA, FQGTGA. Germline trimming cut 5 bases from V and 9 bases from J; bases unmatched to any gene: 13. The CDR3: CASSRGQGAADTQYF. The DNA for the CDR3 is TGTGCCAGCAGCCGCGGACAGGGCGCAGCGGACACGCAGTATTTT.

The V and J genes are TRBV4-2 and TRBJ2-3, with 11 bases identical to TRBD2. This CDR3 region has 20 residues. Trimming took 0 bases from V and 2 from J; bases not matched to a gene: 13. The germline V gene encodes CDR1 LGHNA and CDR2 YNFKEQ. The CDR3 loop reads CASSQETSVAGGWNTDTQYF. In nucleotides, the CDR3 is TGTGCCAGCAGCCAAGAGACCTCAGTAGCGGGAGGGTGGAACACAGATACGCAGTATTTT.

V and J are TRBV19 and TRBJ2-1, with 12 bases identical to TRBD2. Trimming at V came to 5 bases and at J to 7 bases, leaving 12 bases not matched to a gene. The CDR3 runs 17 residues. The germline V gene has CDR1 LNHDA and CDR2 SQIVND (reference sequence). Here the CDR3 reads CASSSAHRLAGENEQFF. CDR3 DNA: TGTGCCAGTAGTTCAGCCCATCGACTAGCGGGAGAAAATGAGCAGTTCTTC.

This chain links TRBV6-1 with TRBJ2-7; no clear D gene. The CDR3 consists of 15 residues. The germline V gene has CDR1 MNHNS and CDR2 SASEGT. Trimming pared 6 bases from V and 2 bases from J, leaving 17 bases between. The CDR3 spells CASRFGVNGPYEQYF. The DNA of the CDR3 is TGTGCCAGCAGGTTTGGAGTAAACGGCCCCTACGAGCAGTACTTC.

This sequence joins TRBV6-1 and TRBJ2-3; maybe TRBD2 (6 bases). The CDR3 runs 15 residues. Germline CDR1 MNHNS, CDR2 SASEGT. Trimming stripped 3 bases from V and 7 bases from J, with 17 bases between. CDR3 nucleotides: TGTGCCAGCAGTGATACGGGAGAGGTTCGTTATACGCAGTATTTT. It specifies CASSDTGEVRYTQYF.

The J gene is TRBJ1-4, the V gene TRBV7-9; TRBD1 aligns across 8 bases. This CDR3 has 14 residues. CDR1 and CDR2 from the germline V gene are SEHNR and FQNEAQ (reference sequence). The V segment lost 5 bases and the J segment 6 bases; nucleotides outside the gene matches: 5. CDR3 DNA: TGTGCCAGCAGCCGACAGGGGATGGATGAAAAACTGTTTTTT. Translating gives CASSRQGMDEKLFF.

The chain carries TRBV7-9 and TRBJ2-5; 14 nucleotides align to TRBD2. The CDR3 has 15 amino acids. The ends lost 5 bases at V and 11 bases at J; junction bases unmatched: 10. Germline V gene sequence: CDR1 SEHNR, CDR2 FQNEAQ (reference sequence). The CDR3, as DNA: TGTGCCAGCAGCCCGGGACTAGCGGGAGTAGTTGAGCAGTACTTC. Its translation: CASSPGLAGVVEQYF. Drawing the rest from reference TRBV7-9 and TRBJ2-5, the complete variable domain is DTGVSQNPRHKITKRGQNVTFRCDPISEHNRLYWYRQTLGQGPEFLTYFQNEAQLEKSRLLSDRFSAERPKGSFSTLEIQRTEQGDSAMYLCASSPGLAGVVEQYFGPGTRLLVL.

CDR3 protein: CASSEAGNSNQPQHF. DNA for the CDR3: TGTGCCAGCTCCGAGGCAGGGAATAGCAATCAGCCCCAGCATTTT. This chain connects TRBV6-1 to TRBJ1-5; tentative D call: TRBD1 (5 bases). The CDR3 extends over 15 amino acids. V was pared by 8 bases and J by 0 bases, with 14 bases between. Germline values: CDR1 MNHNS, CDR2 SASEGT.

The chain has TRBV5-6 and TRBJ2-1; 13 bases agree with TRBD2. The CDR3 has 18 amino acids. Germline V gene lookup returns CDR1 SGHDT and CDR2 YYEEEE. Trimming removed 1 base from V and 6 bases from J; junction bases left unmatched: 10. The CDR3 protein is CASSLLRLAGGRGNEQFF. The CDR3 DNA reads TGTGCCAGCAGCTTGCTCCGACTAGCGGGAGGTAGGGGCAATGAGCAGTTCTTC.

The rearrangement uses TRBV4-1 and TRBJ1-2; D is possibly TRBD1 (5 bases). This CDR3 spans 17 amino acids. The germline CDR1 and CDR2 sequences are MGHRA and YSYEKL. Trimming removed 0 bases at V and 7 bases at J, with 21 bases between. The CDR3 DNA reads TGCGCCAGCAGCCAAGATGTAGATTTAGGCAGGGTGCGTGGCTACACCTTC. Its translation is CASSQDVDLGRVRGYTF.

The V call is TRBV2, the J call TRBJ2-2, with D perhaps TRBD2 (6 bases). The germline V gene encodes CDR1 SNHLY and CDR2 FYNNEI. V dropped 7 bases and J dropped 5 bases, with 17 bases sitting between them. The CDR3 runs 15 residues. Written as DNA, the CDR3 is TGTGCCAGCACCGGAAATGATCGGGGGACCGGGGAGCTGTTTTTT. Its protein product is CASTGNDRGTGELFF.

The chain carries TRBV19 and TRBJ1-2; TRBD1 agrees at 10 bases. Germline-derived CDR1 and CDR2 are LNHDA and SQIVND (reference sequence). V gave up 7 bases and J gave up 4 bases; unmatched junction bases: 3. The CDR3 has 13 residues. Here the CDR3 DNA reads TGTGCCAGTAAAGGGGACAGGGGCTATGGCTACACCTTC. The encoded protein is CASKGDRGYGYTF.

This chain joins TRBV23-1 and TRBJ2-4; TRBD2 matches 10 bases. TRBV23-1 is an open reading frame, and its role is uncertain. The CDR3 covers 18 residues. V lost 0 bases, J lost 12 bases, and 17 bases stayed unmatched. The CDR3 is CASSQSQIAGGLEDSQYF. The CDR3 region has the DNA TGCGCCAGCAGTCAATCCCAGATAGCGGGAGGACTCGAGGACAGTCAGTACTTC.

The genes are TRBV18 and TRBJ1-4, with D unclear. The V and J ends lost 3 bases and 0 bases respectively, with 11 bases between them. The CDR3 length is 16 residues. Germline V CDR1 and CDR2: KGHSH, LQKENI. The CDR3 is CASSPIQIATNEKLFF. Here the CDR3 DNA reads TGTGCCAGCTCACCCATACAGATTGCAACTAATGAAAAACTGTTTTTT.

This rearrangement joins TRBV28 to TRBJ2-1; 7 bases agree with TRBD2. This CDR3 is built from 15 residues. With 3 bases clipped from V and 7 bases from J, the junction kept 9 bases outside the gene matches. Germline V gives CDR1 MDHEN, CDR2 SYDVKM. In DNA, the CDR3 is TGTGCCAGCAGTTTTGCGGGAGAGGCGCTGAATGAGCAGTTCTTC. Its translation is CASSFAGEALNEQFF.

This clone was recorded a few times. This chain uses TRBV5-1 with TRBJ2-1; 8 positions match TRBD2. This CDR3 has 16 residues. Germline lookup yields CDR1 SGHRS and CDR2 YFSETQ. Trimming at V came to 4 bases and at J to 5 bases, leaving 11 bases not matched to a gene. The chain's CDR3 is CASSPEGSGIDNEQFF. The CDR3 region has the DNA TGCGCCAGCAGCCCCGAGGGTAGCGGGATCGACAATGAGCAGTTCTTC. The full variable domain, with the rest looked up from reference TRBV5-1 and TRBJ2-1, is KAGVTQTPRYLIKTRGQQVTLSCSPISGHRSVSWYQQTPGQGLQFLFEYFSETQRNKGNFPGRFSGRQFSNSRSEMNVSTLELGDSALYLCASSPEGSGIDNEQFFGPGTRLTVL.

V and J are TRBV6-1 and TRBJ2-7; tentative D call: TRBD2 (6 bases). The CDR3 sequence is 14 residues long. V shed 4 bases and J shed 2 bases, with 12 bases lying between them. CDR1 is MNHNS and CDR2 is SASEGT in the germline V gene. The CDR3 protein is CASSGIGTPYEQYF. CDR3 bases: TGTGCCAGCAGTGGTATTGGGACTCCCTACGAGCAGTACTTC.

This clone was observed once. The J gene is TRBJ2-7, the V gene TRBV7-6; 7 nucleotides align to TRBD1. V was pared by 4 bases and J by 1 base, with 1 base of the junction left unmatched. The CDR3 is made up of 13 amino acids. Germline values: CDR1 SGHVS, CDR2 FNYEAQ. The CDR3 is CASSWGQSYEQYF. For the CDR3, the DNA is TGTGCCAGCAGCTGGGGACAGTCCTACGAGCAGTACTTC.

The chain uses TRBV19 and TRBJ2-7, with 8 bases identical to TRBD1. Germline CDR1 reads LNHDA; CDR2 reads SQIVND (reference sequence). The CDR3 contains 15 residues. V shed 4 bases and J 3 bases; nucleotides not matched to a gene: 8. The CDR3 coding sequence is TGTGCCAGTAGTACAAAAAGGACAGGGTACTACGAGCAGTACTTC. Protein: CASSTKRTGYYEQYF. The variable domain in full, with the rest retrieved from reference TRBV19 and TRBJ2-7, is DGGITQSPKYLFRKEGQNVTLSCEQNLNHDAMYWYRQDPGQGLRLIYYSQIVNDFQKGDIAEGYSVSREKKESFPLTVTSAQKNPTAFYLCASSTKRTGYYEQYFGPGTRLTVT.

The table lists this clone with a count of one. J is TRBJ1-6 and V is TRBV5-1, with 7 positions matching TRBD1. This CDR3 region has 14 residues. Germline V CDR1 and CDR2: SGHRS, YFSETQ. J gave up 8 bases and V 2 bases, and 4 bases lay outside the gene matches. The CDR3, as DNA: TGCGCCAGCAGCTTCGGGACAGAGCATTCACCCCTCCACTTT. Translated, it gives CASSFGTEHSPLHF.

This clone was observed a handful of times. The chain joins TRBV27 to TRBJ1-1; D is uncertain. V gave up 8 bases and J gave up 1 base, with 14 bases separating them. Germline CDR1 reads MNHEY; CDR2 reads SMNVEV (reference sequence). The CDR3 extends over 14 amino acids. In DNA form, the CDR3 reads TGTGCCAGCCGTCCGGGAGCGCAGAACACTGAAGCTTTCTTT. Translated, it gives CASRPGAQNTEAFF.

This sequence joins TRBV5-1 and TRBJ2-5; TRBD1 matches at 9 bases. Looked up from germline, CDR1 is SGHRS and CDR2 is YFSETQ. J gave up 4 bases and V 4 bases, and 8 bases lay outside the gene matches. There are 15 residues in the CDR3. The CDR3 DNA reads TGCGCCAGCAGCCCACAGACAGGGGGTGGAGAGACCCAGTACTTC. Amino acids: CASSPQTGGGETQYF.

The count of this clone is one. CDR3 region: CASSSQGTLYTEAFF. CDR3 sequence (DNA): TGTGCCAGCAGTTCACAGGGGACGTTGTACACTGAAGCTTTCTTT. This chain links TRBV6-5 with TRBJ1-1, with 7 bases lining up with TRBD1. Germline CDR1 is MNHEY and CDR2 is SVGAGI. Trimming removed 4 bases from V and 3 bases from J; junction bases left unmatched: 8. This CDR3 comprises 15 residues.

This clone came up a few times. V usage is TRBV10-3 and J usage is TRBJ2-7; a weak D match, TRBD2 (5 bases). Germline V CDR1 and CDR2: ENHRY, SYGVKD. The CDR3 covers 15 residues. Trimming pared 2 bases from V and 4 bases from J, leaving 15 bases between. The CDR3 coding sequence is TGTGCCATCAGTGAGGGGCAGGAGGCTGCATACGAGCAGTACTTC. Its translation: CAISEGQEAAYEQYF.

This chain links TRBV19 with TRBJ2-1; 7 bases are shared with TRBD1. V lost 4 bases and J lost 2; bases outside the gene matches: 5. CDR3 length: 15 residues. CDR1 and CDR2 from the germline V gene are LNHDA and SQIVND (reference sequence). The CDR3 is CASSRNRGAYNEQFF. In DNA form, the CDR3 reads TGTGCCAGTAGTAGAAACAGGGGAGCCTACAATGAGCAGTTCTTC. Filled out from reference TRBV19 and TRBJ2-1, the complete variable domain reads DGGITQSPKYLFRKEGQNVTLSCEQNLNHDAMYWYRQDPGQGLRLIYYSQIVNDFQKGDIAEGYSVSREKKESFPLTVTSAQKNPTAFYLCASSRNRGAYNEQFFGPGTRLTVL.

CDR3 in amino acids: CASSLRQGRGGYTF. CDR3 DNA: TGTGCCAGCAGCCTCAGACAGGGGAGGGGTGGCTACACCTTC. The gene calls are TRBV6-5 and TRBJ1-2, with 8 bases lining up with TRBD1. CDR3 length equals 14 residues. V lost 6 bases to trimming and J lost 7 bases; unmatched junction nucleotides: 10. Germline V gene sequence: CDR1 MNHEY, CDR2 SVGAGI.

This chain uses TRBV6-5 with TRBJ1-2, with D possibly matching TRBD1 (6 bases). Germline assignment: CDR1 MNHEY and CDR2 SVGAGI. The CDR3 is 15 amino acids. V lost 1 base and J lost 4, with 13 bases in between. In DNA, the CDR3 is TGTGCCAGCAGTTACTTGGCAGGGGCATTCTATGGCTACACCTTC. This codes for CASSYLAGAFYGYTF.

Here the CDR3 DNA reads TGTGCCAGCAGCTTAAGAGGGTACAATGAGCAGTTCTTC. Translation gives CASSLRGYNEQFF. The chain uses TRBV7-3 and TRBJ2-1, with a tentative D call TRBD2 (5 bases). The V gene's germline CDR1 is SGHTA and CDR2 FQGTGA. This CDR3 contains 13 residues. Trimming pared 1 base from V and 4 bases from J, leaving 5 bases between.

The chain couples TRBV6-1 to TRBJ2-1; D possibly corresponds to TRBD1 (6 bases). The germline V and J ends were trimmed by 4 bases and 0 bases, with 13 bases remaining between them. Germline V lookup: CDR1 MNHNS, CDR2 SASEGT. The CDR3 contains 16 residues. The CDR3 protein is CASSGHRARSYNEQFF. CDR3 sequence (DNA): TGTGCCAGCAGTGGGCACAGGGCCCGCTCCTACAATGAGCAGTTCTTC.

This clone was recorded once. CDR3 in amino acids: CASSLWTSGVSTDTQYF. In DNA form, the CDR3 reads TGTGCCAGCAGCCTTTGGACTAGCGGGGTTAGCACAGATACGCAGTATTTT. V and J are TRBV11-2 and TRBJ2-3; 12 bases align to TRBD2. This CDR3 spans 17 amino acids. Germline V gene sequence: CDR1 SGHAT, CDR2 FQNNGV. V shed 5 bases, J shed 0 bases, and the junction held 6 bases outside the gene matches. The full variable domain, its missing parts supplied by reference TRBV11-2 and TRBJ2-3, is EAGVAQSPRYKIIEKRQSVAFWCNPISGHATLYWYQQILGQGPKLLIQFQNNGVVDDSQLPKDRFSAERLKGVDSTLKIQPAKLEDSAVYLCASSLWTSGVSTDTQYFGPGTRLTVL.